This TCR beta chain comes out of a study of blood T cells in healthy people across ages (dated by TCRdb to between 2014 and 2017). Broadly, across the study: In model experiments, roughly one uniquely barcoded TCR beta cDNA molecule per two T cells was captured by template switching. Age-related changes in TCR beta repertoire diversity were measured in the study by deep sequencing normalized with unique cDNA molecular identifiers. For two donors (one aged 18 to 30 and one aged 80 or older), the study analyzed two additional independent replicas of 1 million unique cDNA reads from the same blood draw. The donors were split into four age groups: young (average roughly 15 years), middle-aged (more than 35), aged (over 55) and long-lived (roughly 80). To avoid experimental bias, donors of different ages were distributed randomly across sequencing lanes.

The 40 or so donors, aged about 6 to 95 years, were systemically healthy Caucasian individuals from Russia. Each donor gave around 9.9 milliliters of peripheral blood, collected into EDTA-treated Vacutainer tubes. Ficoll-Paque density-gradient centrifugation was used to isolate PBMCs, with at least 6.5 million per sample. Total RNA was extracted from PBMCs with Trizol reagent, with at least 6 micrograms obtained per sample. The percentages of naive CD45RAhigh/CD27high T cells were determined by flow cytometry on a PBMC aliquot from every donor. The library came from 5' RACE. Instrument used: Illumina HiSeq 2500. A second about 7 to 11 cycle PCR used a sample-barcoded 5' primer and a J-beta primer mix. A template-switch 5' adaptor carrying 12 random nucleotides introduced a unique molecular identifier onto each TCR beta cDNA molecule. At least 2.5 million CDR3-containing paired-end reads were obtained from each sample. First-strand cDNA synthesis was performed from all RNA using the Mint cDNA synthesis kit, with priming by a TRBC-specific oligonucleotide. Following uracil-DNA glycosylase treatment, a first 18-cycle PCR with universal primers M1SS and BC2_uni_R was performed on all cDNA. The authors' analysis ran thus. For normalization, 1 million high-quality reads, each with a distinct molecular identifier, were randomly selected from each sample. Reads with shared molecular identifiers were discarded instead of being binned into consensus sequences. CDR3 identification, clonotype clustering and error correction used MiTCR with a Q25 quality threshold and the strictest error-elimination algorithm. A nonparametric unseen species model using Euler transformation provided a lower-bound estimate of total TCR beta diversity. The public reads were reanalyzed by TCRdb: fastp trimming at Q25, MiXCR alignment, in-frame beta chains only. Each entry is one CDR3 protein sequence, shown with its most common DNA and genes. Clone size and V and J calls follow TCRdb, not the original study. This sample holds 700,000 to 850,000 distinct CDR3 sequences; around 34% were observed only once. Roughly 13% of the sample goes to the ten largest clones.

This clonotype was seen a handful of times. It has no known antigen specificity. The record has no base qualities; no much larger clone is one base away. The germline V gene (reference sequence) gives CDR1 as SEHNR and CDR2 as FQNEAQ. The CDR3 starts with the cysteine, ends with the phenylalanine, and has 12 residues. The kept DNA is CDR3 alone, 36 bases in frame from the first base. The trim is 4 bases for V and 9 bases for J, with a gap of 10 bases between the germline ends. Points the paper makes about the study in general: Because the CMV infection status of the donors was unknown, age-related changes in expanded clonotypes may potentially have been confounded. As age increased, observed TCR beta diversity per million T cells dropped in a roughly linear way, and a significant reduction was already evident by age 40. Compared with the aged group, more naive CD4+ T cells, fewer expanded clones and increased TCR diversity were shown by the long-lived group, suggesting age selection. A strong correlation was found between observed TCR beta diversity and the percentage of naive T cells measured by flow cytometry. Total diversity estimates from one million sequenced T cells were considered lower bounds and underestimates. Because profiling used bulk unsorted PBMCs, naive and antigen-experienced compartments could not be compared conclusively.

The sequenced material came from blood. The rearrangement combines TRBV7-9 with TRBJ2-1, with the D gene uncertain. This receptor was taken from a man aged 18 to 30 in good health. The encoded CDR3 is CASSSASFEQFF. The DNA reads as follows: TGTGCCAGCAGCTCAGCCTCGTTTGAGCAGTTCTTC.